A selection of T cell receptor beta chains follows, all from one sample in a study of cytomegalovirus exposure and HLA in healthy donors. Only in-frame clones appear in the TCRdb table, and some are missing; sequencing was by immunoSEQ multiplex PCR. The table lists under 150,000 clones, about 76% of them singletons. The specimen was PBMCs. The receptor set was obtained from a man aged 18 to 35 in good health and CMV-seronegative. Each CDR3 is given with its conserved first and last residue. The D gene is left open where the match is weak. Size is omitted from some rows. Given values are once, few, many or a class for expanded clones.

TRBJ1-6 . TRBV5-1 . CASSLDVRNSPLHF TGCGCCAGCAGCTTGGATGTTCGTAATTCACCCCTCCACTTT
TRBJ1-5 . TRBV25-1 TRBD1 CASSAQKGTGKGQPQHF TGTGCCAGCAGTGCCCAGAAGGGGACAGGGAAGGGACAGCCCCAGCATTTT
TRBJ1-5 . TRBV30 TRBD1 CAWRDSGGVFSNQPQHF TGTGCCTGGAGGGACTCAGGGGGAGTGTTTAGCAATCAGCCCCAGCATTTT
TRBJ1-2 . TRBV5-6 . CASSLLVGARYGYTF TGTGCCAGCAGCTTGTTGGTAGGGGCCCGCTATGGCTACACCTTC
TRBJ2-2 . TRBV30 TRBD1 CAWKERRGGQGAKGTGELFF TGTGCCTGGAAAGAACGGCGGGGGGGACAGGGGGCCAAGGGCACCGGGGAGCTGTTTTTT
TRBJ2-7 few TRBV28 TRBD1 CASSPGTDYEQYF TGTGCCAGCAGTCCCGGGACAGACTACGAGCAGTACTTC
TRBJ2-1 . TRBV30 . CAWSPQTYNEQFF TGTGCCTGGAGTCCCCAGACTTATAATGAGCAGTTCTTC
TRBJ1-2 . TRBV5-1 . CASSAKDSHF TGCGCCAGCAGCGCTAAGGACAGCCACTTC
TRBJ1-2 . TRBV7-9 . CASSFRQNNYGYTF TGTGCCAGCAGCTTTCGACAGAACAACTATGGCTACACCTTC
TRBJ1-2 . TRBV6-1 . CASIKETETNYGYTF TGTGCCAGCATCAAAGAGACAGAAACTAACTATGGCTACACCTTC
TRBJ2-5 . TRBV7-2 TRBD1 CASSFQTTGVLETQYF TGTGCCAGCAGCTTCCAGACGACAGGGGTCCTTGAGACCCAGTACTTC
TRBJ2-5 . TRBV7-2 . CASSLVLSRGETQYF TGTGCCAGCAGCTTGGTTCTAAGCCGAGGAGAGACCCAGTACTTC
TRBJ1-4 few TRBV5-1 TRBD1 CASSRGQGDEKLFF TGCGCCAGCAGCCGGGGACAGGGGGATGAAAAACTGTTTTTT
TRBJ2-7 . TRBV13 . CASSLVAGTDEQYF TGTGCCAGCAGCTTAGTTGCGGGGACCGACGAGCAGTACTTC
TRBJ1-2 . TRBV4-1 TRBD1 CASSPQGASWGYTF TGCGCCAGCAGCCCACAGGGGGCGTCGTGGGGCTACACCTTC
TRBJ2-1 . TRBV5-1 . CASSLTTGTANNEQFF TGCGCCAGCAGCCTTACTACTGGGACTGCCAACAATGAGCAGTTCTTC
TRBJ2-6 . TRBV4-2 . CASSQGWQVGSGANVLTF TGTGCCAGCAGCCAAGGTTGGCAGGTTGGCTCTGGGGCCAACGTCCTGACTTTC
TRBJ2-3 . TRBV28 . CASNLFDTQYF TGTGCCAGCAACCTATTCGATACGCAGTATTTT
TRBJ2-1 . TRBV9 . CASSVGARRNDEQFF TGTGCCAGCAGCGTAGGAGCTAGGAGGAACGATGAGCAGTTCTTC